The 20 T cell receptor beta chains below were found in one sample sequenced in a study of blood T cell repertoires in COVID-19. Some clones are missing from TCRdb's copy, which holds only in-frame ones; the method was immunoSEQ multiplex PCR. This table holds about 270,000 clones, nearly 90% found once. The sample comprised PBMCs or T cells enriched from blood (not recorded which). The receptors derive from a woman between 25 and 40 years old who had recovered from COVID-19.

Here the CDR3 reads CASSRLPPINNEQFF. The DNA for the CDR3 is TGTGCCAGCTCCCGACTCCCCCCTATTAACAATGAGCAGTTCTTC. This chain connects TRBV27 to TRBJ2-1; D not certain. The V gene lost 8 bases and the J gene lost 5 bases, with 19 bases spanning the gap. CDR3 size: 15 residues. Germline CDR1 reads MNHEY; CDR2 reads SMNVEV (reference sequence).

The chain couples TRBV25-1 to TRBJ2-2; D is possibly TRBD2 (5 bases). Trimming stripped 6 bases from V and 5 bases from J, with 16 bases between. This CDR3 spans 15 amino acids. CDR1 is MGHDK and CDR2 is SYGVNS in the germline V gene. The CDR3: CASRRPGMATGELFF. The DNA for the CDR3 is TGTGCCAGCAGACGACCGGGGATGGCGACCGGGGAGCTGTTTTTT.

CDR3 sequence (DNA): TGTGCCAGCTCACGTAGGGGGCAATTTTTGGCCGAAGATCTATTGCGGGAATCACCCCTCCACTTT. Amino acid sequence: CASSRRGQFLAEDLLRESPLHF. The chain has TRBV18 and TRBJ1-6; 7 bases line up with TRBD1. Trimming removed 4 bases from V and 10 bases from J; junction bases left unmatched: 31. This CDR3 spans 22 amino acids. Germline CDR1 reads KGHSH; CDR2 reads LQKENI.

The chain's CDR3 is CASSTRTDYNSPLHF. In nucleotides, the CDR3 is TGTGCCAGTAGTACCAGGACTGACTATAATTCACCCCTCCACTTT. The chain is built from TRBV19 and TRBJ1-6; D not resolved. The germline CDR1 and CDR2 sequences are LNHDA and SQIVND (reference sequence). Between the trimmed V and J ends, which lost 4 bases and 3 bases, there was a span of 10 bases. CDR3 length: 15 residues.

The chain combines TRBV10-3 with TRBJ2-7; 15 bases match TRBD2. The CDR3 has 16 amino acids. Germline CDR1 ENHRY, CDR2 SYGVKD. V was pared by 7 bases and J by 3 bases, with 7 bases of the junction left unmatched. This CDR3 is CAITPGTSGGIYEQYF. CDR3 sequence (DNA): TGTGCCATCACCCCCGGGACTAGCGGGGGGATCTACGAGCAGTACTTC.

The chain carries TRBV4-1 and TRBJ2-3; TRBD2 matches 8 bases. The V gene end was trimmed by 1 base and the J gene end by 10 bases; junction bases not matched to a gene: 13. Germline lookup yields CDR1 MGHRA and CDR2 YSYEKL. CDR3 length equals 16 residues. The CDR3: CASSQVSGLGGVPQYF. The DNA for the CDR3 is TGCGCCAGCAGCCAAGTCTCGGGACTAGGTGGGGTCCCGCAGTATTTT.

This clone was counted only a few times. The rearrangement links TRBV18 to TRBJ2-5, with a possible D match to TRBD1 (5 bases). V lost 2 bases, J lost 4 bases, and 5 bases lay in between. Germline CDR1 reads KGHSH; CDR2 reads LQKENI. The CDR3 runs to 12 residues. The CDR3 loop reads CASSPRGETQYF. The CDR3 coding sequence is TGTGCCAGCTCACCAAGGGGAGAGACCCAGTACTTC.

Details on this clone: The same CDR3 also results from other DNA sequences found in this sample. V and J are TRBV27 and TRBJ1-5; D may be TRBD1 (5 bases). The CDR3 consists of 14 residues. The V end lost 5 bases, the J end lost 3 bases, and 11 bases lay between the germline ends. The germline gives CDR1 MNHEY, CDR2 SMNVEV (reference sequence). The CDR3 loop is CASSATGFNQPQHF. In nucleotides, the CDR3 is TGTGCCAGCAGTGCTACAGGTTTCAATCAGCCCCAGCATTTT.

This chain joins TRBV27 and TRBJ1-1, with TRBD1 matching 7 bases. Germline loops: CDR1 MNHEY, CDR2 SMNVEV (reference sequence). V lost 2 bases and J lost 4; bases outside the gene matches: 7. There are 15 residues in the CDR3. Here the CDR3 reads CASSLGAGGSTEAFF. The CDR3, as DNA: TGTGCCAGCAGTTTAGGAGCAGGGGGGAGCACTGAAGCTTTCTTT.

The V gene is TRBV3-1 (or the pseudogene TRBV3-2), the J gene TRBJ2-5, with TRBD2 matching over 10 bases. V trimming: 1 base; J trimming: 2 bases; junction bases outside the gene matches: 1. This CDR3 has 15 amino acids. The V gene's germline CDR1 is LGHDT and CDR2 YNNKEL (reference sequence). The CDR3 reads CASSQGTSGQETQYF. Here the CDR3 DNA reads TGTGCCAGCAGCCAAGGGACTAGCGGACAAGAGACCCAGTACTTC.

V usage is TRBV29-1 and J usage is TRBJ2-7; a possible D gene is TRBD1 (6 bases). This CDR3 comprises 12 residues. Germline V lookup: CDR1 SQVTM, CDR2 ANQGSEA. Between the trimmed V and J ends, which lost 2 bases and 3 bases, there was a span of 8 bases. This chain's CDR3 is CSVETGFYEQYF. CDR3 nucleotide sequence: TGCAGCGTTGAAACAGGGTTCTACGAGCAGTACTTC.

The CDR3 bases are TGTGCCAGCAGCTTGACACAGGGCTCTAATGAAAAACTGTTTTTT. It yields the protein CASSLTQGSNEKLFF. The chain carries TRBV7-9 and TRBJ1-4; TRBD1 might be the D (6 bases). Trimming took off 3 bases at V and 3 bases at J, with 11 bases between the two ends. This CDR3 is built from 15 residues. The germline V gene has CDR1 SEHNR and CDR2 FQNEAQ (reference sequence).

This sequence joins TRBV24-1 and TRBJ1-3; D not resolved. There are 17 residues in the CDR3. Germline V lookup: CDR1 KGHDR, CDR2 SFDVKD. With 0 bases removed from V and 3 bases from J, the gap between germline ends came to 14 bases. CDR3 amino acids: CATSDLHLAGSGNTIYF. For the CDR3, the DNA is TGTGCCACCAGTGATTTGCACTTAGCGGGGAGTGGAAACACCATATATTTT.

V gene TRBV12-1 combines with J gene TRBJ2-7; the table gives TRBD1 as D, unverified against the DNA. TRBV12-1 is an annotated pseudogene. This CDR3 comprises 15 residues. The CDR3 spells CASSFQRQGGYEQYF. The CDR3 DNA reads TGTGCCAGCAGCTTTCAGCGCCAGGGCGGTTACGAGCAGTACTTC.

V and J are TRBV24-1 and TRBJ2-2; D is unresolved. V was clipped by 4 bases and J by 4 bases, with 12 bases between them. The CDR3 totals 15 residues. Germline V lookup: CDR1 KGHDR, CDR2 SFDVKD. The CDR3 reads CATSDPHFRTGELFF. The DNA of the CDR3 is TGTGCCACCAGTGACCCCCACTTTCGCACCGGGGAGCTGTTTTTT.

This sequence joins TRBV5-1 and TRBJ1-2; 7 nucleotides line up with TRBD1. In germline, CDR1 is SGHRS, CDR2 YFSETQ. The V gene end was trimmed by 6 bases and the J gene end by 7 bases; junction bases not matched to a gene: 9. The CDR3 extends over 13 amino acids. CDR3 bases: TGCGCCAGCACCATGGAGACAGGGAGTGGCTACACCTTC. Protein product: CASTMETGSGYTF.

The V call is TRBV5-1, the J call TRBJ2-7; tentatively, D is TRBD2 (7 bases). Germline V CDR1 and CDR2: SGHRS, YFSETQ. The CDR3 sequence is 14 residues long. The V end was cut by 4 bases, the J end by 5 bases, with 16 bases between. CDR3 loop: CASSPGGQSHEQYF. CDR3 coding DNA: TGCGCCAGCAGCCCGGGGGGACAATCCCACGAGCAGTACTTC.

Only one count was recorded for this clone. The chain uses TRBV15 and TRBJ2-3, with TRBD2 identical over 12 bases. The CDR3 consists of 16 residues. The V segment lost 0 bases and the J segment 6 bases; nucleotides outside the gene matches: 4. Germline loops: CDR1 LNHNV, CDR2 YYDKDF (reference sequence). CDR3 in DNA: TGTGCCACCAGCAGAGAAACTAGCGGGGGGCCGGATACGCAGTATTTT. It encodes CATSRETSGGPDTQYF.

The gene calls are TRBV2 and TRBJ2-2, with D possibly TRBD2 on 7 matching bases. Trimming cost V 0 bases and J 2 bases, with 22 bases left between them. CDR3 length equals 20 residues. Germline assignment: CDR1 SNHLY and CDR2 FYNNEI. The CDR3 DNA sequence: TGTGCCAGCAGTGAAGCAGGGACCAGGGGTCTAGCGGTTAACACCGGGGAGCTGTTTTTT. Amino acids: CASSEAGTRGLAVNTGELFF.

The chain carries TRBV28 and TRBJ1-5; D might be TRBD1 (5 bases). Germline V gene lookup returns CDR1 MDHEN and CDR2 SYDVKM. The CDR3 sequence is 16 residues long. Trimming cost V 6 bases and J 4 bases, with 19 bases left between them. The CDR3 reads CASSPPPGYENQPQHF. The CDR3 nucleotides read TGTGCCAGCAGCCCCCCCCCAGGGTATGAAAATCAGCCCCAGCATTTT.